The following is a T cell receptor (beta chain) sequence with its context. One end of the junction varies from germline; a read error may be responsible. These data are taken from a study of blood T cell repertoires in COVID-19. For the study at large: Italy, Spain and the United States were the sources of the convalescent and acute COVID-19 samples. Sources were T cells, B-cell-depleted T cells, or PBMCs; the material itself was cDNA or gDNA.

CDR1 is MNHEY and CDR2 is SVGEGT in the germline V gene. This CDR3 comprises 14 residues. Original handling: The assay estimated nucleated cells by amplifying reference gene primers. Sequencing used immunoSEQ multiplex PCR; TCRdb keeps in-frame clones, though not all of them. The V and J calls and the clone size are those of that table, but D and trimming were determined from the DNA. The sample shows roughly 40,000 clones, 75% to 90% of them seen only once. The source is a woman aged 65 to 85 with acute or convalescent COVID-19. The source material was peripheral blood. This chain joins TRBV6-2 or TRBV6-3 and TRBJ1-2; the match to TRBD1 covers 7 bases. The CDR3 sequence: CASSNSGTVYGYTF. The CDR3 DNA sequence: TGTGCCAGCAGTAACTCCGGGACAGTTTATGGCTACACCTTC.